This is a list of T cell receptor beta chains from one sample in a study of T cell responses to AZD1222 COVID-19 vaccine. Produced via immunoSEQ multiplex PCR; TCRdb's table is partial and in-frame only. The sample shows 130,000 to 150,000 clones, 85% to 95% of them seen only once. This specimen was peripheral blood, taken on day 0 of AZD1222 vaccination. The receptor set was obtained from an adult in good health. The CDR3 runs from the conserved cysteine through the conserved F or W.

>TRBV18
CASQVGQRNSPLHF
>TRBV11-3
CASSSHRSGGTEAFF
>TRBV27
CASSSSSSTDTQYF
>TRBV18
CASSSGTGEREKLFF
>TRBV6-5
CASSDRGRVSEQYF
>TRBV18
CASSRASGSQYEQYF
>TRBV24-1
CATSDLMGTLHF
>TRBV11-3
CASSWTSTHNEQFF
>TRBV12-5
CASGFSGQSRTEAFF
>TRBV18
CASSPGREANYGYTF
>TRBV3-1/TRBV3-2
CASSQDRAPREKLFF
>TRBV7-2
CASSLVLGGVTGELFF
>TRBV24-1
CATSPRTGGGHNEQFF
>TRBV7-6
CASSFRRGNEKLFF
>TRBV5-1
CASSFNRGPNTEAFF
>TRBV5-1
CASSLGNGVGETQYF
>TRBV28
CASSSGQVGGYTF
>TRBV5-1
CASAGRESYEQYF
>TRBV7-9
CASSFFEPLIEKLFF
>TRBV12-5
CASAVAGDGYGYTF
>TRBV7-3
CASSPPVGAGANVLTF
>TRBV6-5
CASSPDGAGVTIYF
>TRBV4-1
CASSQGPGKGSAKNIQYF
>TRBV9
CASSRTVVANTGELFF
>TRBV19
CASSKQRKHTDTQYF
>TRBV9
CASSVVGQGWTGELFF
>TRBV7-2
CASSRTGSFPNYGYTF
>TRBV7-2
CASSFKADDGYTF
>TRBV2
CASTATLPGSNQPQHF
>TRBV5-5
CASSLLSGAGYTF
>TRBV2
CASREGTGGSYEQYF
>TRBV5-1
CASSLAQQHNEQFF
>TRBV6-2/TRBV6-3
CASSGVNEQFF
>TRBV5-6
CASSFGSRNEKLFF
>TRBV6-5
CASSMRRVPNNEQFF
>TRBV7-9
CASSQQGSRLSEQYF
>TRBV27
CASSLYTNGELFF
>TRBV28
CASSLEGAGNSPLHF
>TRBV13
CASSSPVRGRNSPLHF
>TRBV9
CASSASSGVVGNEQFF
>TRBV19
CASSIDRPGDEQFF
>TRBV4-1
CASSHQSGGRANNEQFF
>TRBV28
CASRGGSSFYEQYF
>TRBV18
CASSPLFSVTNTGELFF
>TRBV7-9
CASSAGGSSYNEQFF
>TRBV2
CAGREINHEQFF
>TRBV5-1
CASSYNSGQGYTDTQYF
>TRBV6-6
CASSYGRGLGNQPQHF
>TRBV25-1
CASMTGDEAFF
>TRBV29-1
CSVDFRGIDTQYF
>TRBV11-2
CASSSGLAADTQYF
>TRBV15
CATSRDFAGEVDGYTF
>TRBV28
CASSPQGLSGNTIYF
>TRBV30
CAWSVDRTGGYSPLHF
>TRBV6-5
CASIMNTEAFF
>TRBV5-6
CASSLLGQGWADTQYF
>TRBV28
CASSQLAGGLLREQFF
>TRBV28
CAITEWGTGREGATDTQYF
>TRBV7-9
CASRRTENTEAFF